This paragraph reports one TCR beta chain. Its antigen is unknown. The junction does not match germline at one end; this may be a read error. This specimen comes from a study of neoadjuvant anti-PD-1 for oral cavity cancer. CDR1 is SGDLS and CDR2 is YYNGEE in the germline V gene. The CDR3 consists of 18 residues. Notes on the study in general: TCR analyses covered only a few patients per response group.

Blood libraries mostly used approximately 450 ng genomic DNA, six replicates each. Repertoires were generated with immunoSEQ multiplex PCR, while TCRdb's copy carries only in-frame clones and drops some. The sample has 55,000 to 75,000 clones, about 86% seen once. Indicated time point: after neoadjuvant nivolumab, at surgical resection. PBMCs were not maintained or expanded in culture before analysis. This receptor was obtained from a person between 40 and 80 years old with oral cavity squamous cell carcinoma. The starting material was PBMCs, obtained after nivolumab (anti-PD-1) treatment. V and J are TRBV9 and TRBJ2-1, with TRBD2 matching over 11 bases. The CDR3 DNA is TGTGCCGGCAGCGTTGGGCTAGCGGGGGGCGCCCCTTGGAATGAGCAGTTCTTC. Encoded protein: CAGSVGLAGGAPWNEQFF. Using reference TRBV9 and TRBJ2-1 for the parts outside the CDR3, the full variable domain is DSGVTQTPKHLITATGQRVTLRCSPRSGDLSVYWYQQSLDQGLQFLIQYYNGEERAKGNILERFSAQQFPDLHSELNLSSLELGDSALYFCAGSVGLAGGAPWNEQFFGPGTRLTVL.